The 16 T cell receptor beta chains in this list originate from one sample, sequenced in a study of blood T cell repertoires in COVID-19. Profiling relied on immunoSEQ multiplex PCR, and the TCRdb table lists in-frame clones only, not all of them. The table records some 100,000 clones, over 75% of them present only once. Input material: peripheral blood. All receptors derive from a man aged 60 to 75 with acute or convalescent COVID-19.

This clone has only a few counts. The chain couples TRBV27 to TRBJ2-2; 7 positions agree with TRBD1. The length of the CDR3 is 15 residues. CDR1 is MNHEY, CDR2 SMNVEV, per germline (reference sequence). J gave up 3 bases and V 5 bases, and 6 bases lay outside the gene matches. CDR3 amino acids: CASSPGDRYTGELFF. CDR3 nucleotides: TGTGCCAGCAGTCCAGGGGACAGATACACCGGGGAGCTGTTTTTT.

The J gene is TRBJ1-3, the V gene TRBV7-2; the D is unclear. V lost 3 bases to trimming and J lost 3 bases, with 9 bases between them. Germline CDR1 is SGHTA and CDR2 is FQGNSA. The CDR3 covers 14 residues. This CDR3 is CASSFSGSGNTIYF. The CDR3 nucleotides read TGTGCCAGCAGCTTTTCTGGGAGTGGAAACACCATATATTTT.

The chain couples TRBV11-3 to TRBJ1-4; TRBD1 matches at 9 bases. V dropped 3 bases and J dropped 7; count of bases not matched to a gene: 9. The CDR3 has 16 amino acids. Germline V CDR1 and CDR2: SGHNT, YENEEA. For the CDR3, the DNA is TGTGCCAGCAGCTTCCTCGGACAGGGGAGGGGTGAAAAACTGTTTTTT. As protein: CASSFLGQGRGEKLFF.

The V gene is TRBV3-1 (or the pseudogene TRBV3-2), the J gene TRBJ2-5; weak D call: TRBD1 (6 bases). V was shortened by 4 bases and J by 5 bases, with 17 bases between the two germline ends. Germline V gene sequence: CDR1 LGHDT, CDR2 YNNKEL (reference sequence). This CDR3 is built from 15 residues. The CDR3 DNA reads as TGTGCCAGCAGCCCTTACCCCCAGGGGATGGAGACCCAGTACTTC. Protein: CASSPYPQGMETQYF.

This clone was detected a few times. The chain combines TRBV7-2 with TRBJ2-3; TRBD2 matches at 10 bases. The germline V gene encodes CDR1 SGHTA and CDR2 FQGNSA. The V and J ends lost 1 base and 2 bases, in that order; junction bases with no gene match: 9. The CDR3 spans 18 residues. CDR3 sequence: CASSLDGTSETFTDTQYF. Here the CDR3 DNA reads TGTGCCAGCAGCTTAGATGGGACTAGCGAGACCTTCACAGATACGCAGTATTTT.

V gene TRBV5-4 combines with J gene TRBJ2-7; 9 bases agree with TRBD1. V was pared by 4 bases and J by 9 bases, with 5 bases of the junction left unmatched. Germline lookup yields CDR1 SGHNT and CDR2 YYREEE (reference sequence). This CDR3 spans 12 amino acids. The CDR3 here is CASSPDRGRQYF. In DNA form, the CDR3 reads TGTGCCAGCAGCCCGGACAGGGGTCGGCAGTACTTC.

V gene TRBV19 combines with J gene TRBJ2-2; D gene uncertain. This CDR3 spans 15 amino acids. Trimming took off 7 bases at V and 0 bases at J, with 12 bases between the two ends. CDR1 and CDR2 from the germline V gene are LNHDA and SQIVND (reference sequence). CDR3 DNA: TGTGCCAGTACCACCGCGGCAGCGAACACCGGGGAGCTGTTTTTT. Translating gives CASTTAAANTGELFF.

This chain uses TRBV5-1 with TRBJ1-4; unclear D gene. This CDR3 is built from 13 residues. From germline, CDR1 is SGHRS and CDR2 YFSETQ. Trimming took off 4 bases at V and 8 bases at J, with 12 bases between the two ends. The CDR3 nucleotides are TGCGCCAGCAGCCTCCGGCGAGGGGAAAAACTGTTTTTT. This codes for CASSLRRGEKLFF.

This clone was seen just once. This chain uses TRBV27 with TRBJ1-1; D remains unclear. V was cut by 2 bases and J by 5 bases, with 9 bases left in between. This CDR3 is built from 13 residues. Germline V gene sequence: CDR1 MNHEY, CDR2 SMNVEV (reference sequence). The CDR3 loop is CASSLGRVTEAFF. CDR3 DNA sequence: TGTGCCAGCAGTTTAGGGAGGGTTACTGAAGCTTTCTTT.

The CDR3 DNA reads TGTGCCAGCAGCCCCTCCGGACTAGCGGGAGAAATCCATCATAGTTGGGATACGCAGTATTTT. Amino acid sequence: CASSPSGLAGEIHHSWDTQYF. This chain connects TRBV27 to TRBJ2-3; TRBD2 matches at 13 bases. From germline, CDR1 is MNHEY and CDR2 SMNVEV (reference sequence). This CDR3 has 21 amino acids. The V segment lost 6 bases and the J segment 6 bases; nucleotides outside the gene matches: 24.

The CDR3 here is CASSYGGPNQPQHF. For the CDR3, the DNA is TGTGCCAGCAGTTACGGTGGCCCTAATCAGCCCCAGCATTTT. The chain links TRBV6-2 or TRBV6-3 to TRBJ1-5; D remains ambiguous. Per germline, CDR1 MNHEY and CDR2 SVGEGT. V dropped 2 bases and J dropped 4 bases, with 9 bases sitting between them. The CDR3 consists of 14 residues.

The chain has TRBV21-1 and TRBJ2-3; no DNA check was done on the table's D call, TRBD2. TRBV21-1 is classified as a pseudogene. The CDR3 has 16 residues. Here the CDR3 reads CASSKLTNASTDTQYF. CDR3 DNA: TGTGCCAGCAGCAAACTGACTAACGCTAGCACAGATACGCAGTATTTT.

The rearrangement links TRBV6-2 or TRBV6-3 to TRBJ1-1, with 7 bases lining up with TRBD1. After removal of 4 bases from V and 6 bases from J, the junction contained 5 bases not matched to a gene. CDR1 MNHEY and CDR2 SVGEGT come from the germline V gene. CDR3 length equals 13 residues. DNA for the CDR3: TGTGCCAGCAGTTCTTCAGGGGGAGCTGAAGCTTTCTTT. Translated: CASSSSGGAEAFF.

This clone has only a few counts. This sequence joins TRBV7-9 and TRBJ1-4, with 8 bases identical to TRBD1. This CDR3 is 16 amino acids long. The V gene's germline CDR1 is SEHNR and CDR2 FQNEAQ (reference sequence). Losses at the gene ends were 2 bases for V and 6 bases for J; bases not matched to a gene: 8. CDR3 coding DNA: TGTGCCAGCAGCTTAAACGGACAGGGATCGTATGAAAAACTGTTTTTT. It specifies CASSLNGQGSYEKLFF. The full variable domain, rest sourced from reference TRBV7-9 and TRBJ1-4, is DTGVSQNPRHKITKRGQNVTFRCDPISEHNRLYWYRQTLGQGPEFLTYFQNEAQLEKSRLLSDRFSAERPKGSFSTLEIQRTEQGDSAMYLCASSLNGQGSYEKLFFGSGTQLSVL.

V usage is TRBV18 and J usage is TRBJ1-1; possible D gene TRBD1, 5 bases. Trimming shortened V by 3 bases and J by 4 bases, and 12 bases separated the two germline ends. Germline loops: CDR1 KGHSH, CDR2 LQKENI. The CDR3 extends over 14 amino acids. The CDR3 DNA reads as TGTGCCAGCTCACCCCAGGGAAGGAGCACTGAAGCTTTCTTT. It codes for CASSPQGRSTEAFF.

This chain joins TRBV7-2 and TRBJ2-2; TRBD2 matches at 10 bases. Germline V gene data show CDR1 as SGHTA and CDR2 as FQGNSA. The CDR3 covers 19 residues. V shed 5 bases and J 2 bases; nucleotides not matched to a gene: 14. CDR3 DNA sequence: TGTGCCAGCAGCCCCCGTGCGGCGAGCGGGGGGGCAAACACCGGGGAGCTGTTTTTT. This gives the protein CASSPRAASGGANTGELFF.